The 23 T cell receptor beta chains given below trace back to one sample, sequenced in a study of blood T cell repertoires in COVID-19. This table comes from immunoSEQ multiplex PCR, and its TCRdb copy is limited to in-frame clones, with some not included. This sample carries almost 250,000 clones, around 87% of them seen once, and the ten largest clones take roughly 1.6%. The source material was PBMCs or T cells enriched from blood (not recorded which). The receptors were gathered from a woman between 45 and 65 years old who had recovered from COVID-19.

This clone was seen just once. The genes are TRBV29-1 and TRBJ2-1, with D perhaps TRBD2 (5 bases). From germline, CDR1 is SQVTM and CDR2 ANQGSEA. V was pared by 5 bases and J by 6 bases, with 17 bases between. The CDR3 totals 14 residues. The CDR3 protein is CSVSPSRIGNEQFF. The DNA for the CDR3 is TGCAGCGTTTCCCCTAGCAGGATAGGCAATGAGCAGTTCTTC.

CDR3 DNA: TGTGCCAGCAGCCAAGATTCTCGGGAGACCCAGTACTTC. It codes for CASSQDSRETQYF. J is TRBJ2-5 and V is TRBV14, with D hard to call. The germline V and J ends were trimmed by 0 bases and 5 bases, with 7 bases remaining between them. Germline loops: CDR1 SGHDN, CDR2 FVKESK. The CDR3 consists of 13 residues.

CDR3 sequence reads: CASKRTGEDSPLHF. The CDR3 bases are TGTGCCAGCAAACGGACAGGGGAGGATTCACCCCTCCACTTT. The rearrangement links TRBV6-5 to TRBJ1-6, with TRBD1 matching 9 bases. This CDR3 comprises 14 residues. The germline V gene encodes CDR1 MNHEY and CDR2 SVGAGI. V was pared by 7 bases and J by 8 bases, with 6 bases of the junction left unmatched.

The chain uses TRBV9 and TRBJ2-3; D possibly corresponds to TRBD1 (6 bases). The CDR3 length is 16 residues. CDR1 is SGDLS, CDR2 YYNGEE, per germline. With 2 bases removed from V and 2 bases from J, the gap between germline ends came to 15 bases. The CDR3 DNA is TGTGCCAGCAGCGTCTCACCGGGACATAACACAGATACGCAGTATTTT. Its protein is CASSVSPGHNTDTQYF.

The chain uses TRBV10-3 and TRBJ1-1, with 8 positions matching TRBD1. Germline trimming cut 10 bases from V and 0 bases from J; bases unmatched to any gene: 10. The CDR3 extends over 15 amino acids. Germline assignment: CDR1 ENHRY and CDR2 SYGVKD. This CDR3 is CATRETGGVNTEAFF. The CDR3 coding sequence is TGTGCCACCAGGGAAACAGGGGGAGTGAACACTGAAGCTTTCTTT.

The V gene is TRBV5-1, the J gene TRBJ2-3; 12 nucleotides match TRBD2. CDR1 is SGHRS and CDR2 is YFSETQ in the germline V gene. CDR3 size: 17 residues. V shed 0 bases and J 1 base; nucleotides not matched to a gene: 3. CDR3 sequence reads: CASSLGLAGAGTDTQYF. DNA of the CDR3: TGCGCCAGCAGCTTGGGACTAGCGGGAGCGGGCACAGATACGCAGTATTTT.

V gene TRBV24-1 combines with J gene TRBJ2-3; no reliable D call. Trimming removed 3 bases from V and 0 bases from J, with 12 bases in between. CDR3 length: 16 amino acids. Germline values: CDR1 KGHDR, CDR2 SFDVKD. The CDR3 region is CATSDPRATSTDTQYF. Here the CDR3 DNA reads TGTGCCACCAGTGATCCAAGAGCTACGAGCACAGATACGCAGTATTTT.

The chain couples TRBV7-9 to TRBJ2-1; 10 positions match TRBD2. V shed 3 bases, J shed 5 bases, and the junction held 1 base outside the gene matches. Per germline, CDR1 SEHNR and CDR2 FQNEAQ (reference sequence). The CDR3 sequence is 14 residues long. Written as DNA, the CDR3 is TGTGCCAGCAGCTTGGGACTAGCGAACAATGAGCAGTTCTTC. It yields the protein CASSLGLANNEQFF.

This rearrangement joins TRBV27 to TRBJ1-4, with 7 bases lining up with TRBD1. The CDR3 is 13 residues long. V was clipped by 6 bases and J by 8 bases; unmatched bases: 6. Germline V lookup: CDR1 MNHEY, CDR2 SMNVEV (reference sequence). CDR3 sequence: CASRRQGNEKLFF. CDR3 DNA sequence: TGTGCCAGCAGAAGACAGGGAAACGAAAAACTGTTTTTT.

The chain is built from TRBV4-2 and TRBJ1-2, with unresolved D. Germline-derived CDR1 and CDR2 are LGHNA and YNFKEQ. The V end was cut by 0 bases, the J end by 5 bases, with 10 bases between. The CDR3 has 14 residues. The CDR3 region has the DNA TGTGCCAGCAGCCAAGATCGGAGTTCATATGGCTACACCTTC. Residues: CASSQDRSSYGYTF.

The V and J genes are TRBV5-1 and TRBJ1-2; no firm D call. Trimming shortened V by 4 bases and J by 4 bases, and 11 bases separated the two germline ends. Germline CDR1 reads SGHRS; CDR2 reads YFSETQ. CDR3 size: 13 residues. Here the CDR3 DNA reads TGCGCCAGCAGCCCGGCGGGAGGCTATGGCTACACCTTC. It yields the protein CASSPAGGYGYTF.

The CDR3 spells CASREGGQGLWGYTF. The CDR3 DNA is TGTGCCAGCAGGGAGGGGGGACAGGGCCTCTGGGGCTACACCTTC. V gene TRBV27 combines with J gene TRBJ1-2; 9 bases map to TRBD1. The CDR3 consists of 15 residues. Germline assignment: CDR1 MNHEY and CDR2 SMNVEV (reference sequence). V dropped 6 bases and J dropped 8; count of bases not matched to a gene: 13.

The J gene is TRBJ1-2, the V gene TRBV5-5; TRBD1 aligns across 9 bases. Germline lookup yields CDR1 SGHKS and CDR2 YYEKEE (reference sequence). The CDR3 has 16 residues. V was clipped by 0 bases and J by 4 bases; unmatched bases: 7. The chain's CDR3 is CASSLEWYRGLYGYTF. The CDR3 bases are TGTGCCAGCAGCTTGGAATGGTACAGGGGGCTCTATGGCTACACCTTC.

The rearrangement links TRBV19 to TRBJ2-5; D might be TRBD1 (5 bases). V was clipped by 10 bases and J by 5 bases, with 17 bases between them. The CDR3 consists of 13 residues. Germline values: CDR1 LNHDA, CDR2 SQIVND (reference sequence). CDR3 amino acids: CAIGHLGDETQYF. The CDR3, as DNA: TGTGCCATCGGACATCTCGGTGATGAGACCCAGTACTTC.

Points on this clone: A junction boundary mismatches the germline segment, possibly from a read error. V and J are TRBV9 and TRBJ1-2; a possible D gene is TRBD1 (6 bases). Germline lookup yields CDR1 SGDLS and CDR2 YYNGEE. This CDR3 has 14 residues. This CDR3 reads CASSARGPKYGYTF. The CDR3 nucleotides are TGTGCCAGCAGCGCCAGGGGCCCTAAATATGGCTACACCTTC.

This chain connects TRBV30 to TRBJ1-4; 8 nucleotides align to TRBD1. The J segment lost 11 bases and the V segment lost 4 bases, leaving 9 bases of the junction unmatched. The CDR3 covers 13 residues. CDR1 and CDR2 (germline): GTSNPN, SVGIG (reference sequence). CDR3 in DNA: TGTGCCTGGACCCCTGGACAGGGCGTTAAACTGTTTTTT. This sequence encodes CAWTPGQGVKLFF.

The chain combines TRBV27 with TRBJ2-3, with 7 bases fitting TRBD2. CDR3 size: 16 residues. Germline-derived CDR1 and CDR2 are MNHEY and SMNVEV (reference sequence). With 7 bases clipped from V and 0 bases from J, the junction kept 10 bases outside the gene matches. The CDR3 protein is CASTSQRGASTDTQYF. As DNA, the CDR3 is TGTGCCAGCACTTCACAGCGGGGTGCTAGCACAGATACGCAGTATTTT.

This rearrangement joins TRBV5-6 to TRBJ2-3, with TRBD1 as a possible D gene (6 bases). Germline V CDR1 and CDR2: SGHDT, YYEEEE. The CDR3 contains 14 residues. Trimming took off 2 bases at V and 2 bases at J, with 9 bases between the two ends. The CDR3 region has the DNA TGTGCCAGCAGCTTACAGGGTCCCACAGATACGCAGTATTTT. It encodes CASSLQGPTDTQYF.

The chain recombines TRBV28 with TRBJ1-5, with D tentatively TRBD1 (6 bases). Deletions cut 6 bases from V and 3 bases from J, with 15 bases between. This CDR3 has 15 residues. Germline CDR1 MDHEN, CDR2 SYDVKM. CDR3 DNA: TGTGCCAGCAGCAGACCAGGGGAAAACAATCAGCCCCAGCATTTT. It is translated as CASSRPGENNQPQHF.

V is TRBV28 and J is TRBJ1-2, with 12 bases aligning to TRBD1. The CDR3 has 17 residues. The V and J ends lost 4 bases and 0 bases, in that order; junction bases with no gene match: 6. Germline V gene lookup returns CDR1 MDHEN and CDR2 SYDVKM. Here the CDR3 reads CASSSPGQGAPNYGYTF. CDR3 DNA sequence: TGTGCCAGCAGTTCGCCGGGACAGGGGGCGCCTAACTATGGCTACACCTTC.

V is TRBV4-1 and J is TRBJ1-2; D is unclear. V lost 0 bases, J lost 0 bases, and 14 bases lay in between. The CDR3 extends over 17 amino acids. CDR1 and CDR2 from the germline V gene are MGHRA and YSYEKL. CDR3 in DNA: TGCGCCAGCAGCCAAGATATAGAAGAGATACCTAACTATGGCTACACCTTC. Protein: CASSQDIEEIPNYGYTF.

The chain combines TRBV5-4 with TRBJ2-5; D not resolved. The length of the CDR3 is 14 residues. Germline V CDR1 and CDR2: SGHNT, YYREEE (reference sequence). Trimming cost V 4 bases and J 5 bases, with 15 bases left between them. For the CDR3, the DNA is TGTGCCAGCAGCCCCACGATCCTAGGCGAGACCCAGTACTTC. Protein sequence: CASSPTILGETQYF.

Only one count was recorded for this clone. This chain connects TRBV28 to TRBJ2-3; 12 nucleotides agree with TRBD1. V shed 6 bases and J 4 bases; nucleotides not matched to a gene: 11. This CDR3 spans 17 amino acids. Germline V gives CDR1 MDHEN, CDR2 SYDVKM. CDR3 coding DNA: TGTGCCAGCAGCCTGGGATCCGGGACAGGGGGCCCAGATACGCAGTATTTT. It codes for CASSLGSGTGGPDTQYF.